This entry concerns a single T cell receptor (beta chain). The method was immunoSEQ multiplex PCR; TCRdb's version includes in-frame clones alone and lacks a portion of them. Of 150,000 to 170,000 clones in the sample, about 88% are singletons; the top ten hold 20% to 25%. The data derive from a study of cytomegalovirus exposure and HLA in healthy donors. The CDR3 consists of 12 residues. The germline V gene encodes CDR1 MNHNS and CDR2 SASEGT. The ends were cut back, 1 base at V and 4 bases at J, with 5 bases in the middle. This chain uses TRBV6-1 with TRBJ2-7; no definite D call. The TCR comes from a man between 18 and 35 years old in good health and CMV-seropositive. Sample: PBMCs. The CDR3 DNA reads TGTGCCAGCAGTGAAGGGGCGTACGAGCAGTACTTC. Its translation: CASSEGAYEQYF.